These 16 T cell receptor beta chains were sequenced from one sample in a study of blood T cell repertoires in COVID-19. Sequenced by immunoSEQ multiplex PCR; TCRdb stores in-frame clones only, minus some. There are tens of thousands of clones in the sample; 80% to 95% occur only once, and around 0.52% lies in the top ten. Sequenced material: peripheral blood. These receptors all come from a man aged 50 or older with COVID-19, enrolled during active disease.

The V and J genes are TRBV9 and TRBJ2-1, with 11 bases identical to TRBD2. With 2 bases clipped from V and 7 bases from J, the junction kept 5 bases outside the gene matches. The CDR3 runs to 15 residues. Germline-derived CDR1 and CDR2 are SGDLS and YYNGEE. CDR3 bases: TGTGCCAGCAGCGTCGGGACTAGCGGTGTTAATGAGCAGTTCTTC. The encoded protein is CASSVGTSGVNEQFF.

V is TRBV11-2 and J is TRBJ2-7, with 11 bases lining up with TRBD2. The germline V gene has CDR1 SGHAT and CDR2 FQNNGV. The CDR3 has 15 amino acids. V lost 5 bases to trimming and J lost 7 bases; unmatched junction nucleotides: 10. The chain's CDR3 is CASSVPLAGGREQYF. The CDR3 DNA follows: TGTGCCAGCAGCGTCCCGCTAGCGGGAGGAAGAGAGCAGTACTTC. Looking up the rest from reference TRBV11-2 and TRBJ2-7 gives the full variable domain: EAGVAQSPRYKIIEKRQSVAFWCNPISGHATLYWYQQILGQGPKLLIQFQNNGVVDDSQLPKDRFSAERLKGVDSTLKIQPAKLEDSAVYLCASSVPLAGGREQYFGPGTRLTVT.

The chain carries TRBV24-1 and TRBJ1-6; TRBD1 is a possible D gene (5 bases). CDR3 length: 19 residues. V lost 0 bases, J lost 4 bases, and 18 bases lay in between. Germline CDR1 and CDR2: KGHDR and SFDVKD. CDR3 sequence reads: CATSDLIGSWGPYNSPLHF. As DNA, the CDR3 is TGTGCCACCAGTGATTTGATCGGGTCTTGGGGCCCGTATAATTCACCCCTCCACTTT.

The rearrangement joins TRBV6-6 to TRBJ2-7, with 8 nucleotides matching TRBD1. CDR3 length: 13 amino acids. CDR1 and CDR2 from the germline V gene are MNHNY and SVGAGI (reference sequence). After removal of 7 bases from V and 7 bases from J, the junction contained 9 bases not matched to a gene. CDR3 protein: CASTSGTGREQYF. The CDR3 bases are TGTGCCAGCACCTCCGGGACAGGTCGGGAGCAGTACTTC.

The J gene is TRBJ2-1, the V gene TRBV4-3; perhaps TRBD1 as D (5 bases). The ends were cut back, 1 base at V and 8 bases at J, with 12 bases in the middle. The germline gives CDR1 LGHNA, CDR2 YSLEER. This CDR3 spans 14 amino acids. The CDR3, as DNA: TGCGCCAGCAGCCAAGTATCAGGGTCCCATGAGCAGTTCTTC. Translating gives CASSQVSGSHEQFF.

The rearrangement uses TRBV28 and TRBJ2-6; possible D gene TRBD2, 6 bases. Germline CDR1 reads MDHEN; CDR2 reads SYDVKM. This CDR3 spans 15 amino acids. Trimming left V 2 bases short and J 2 bases short, with 7 bases between. The CDR3 sequence: CASSLRGTGANVLTF. For the CDR3, the DNA is TGTGCCAGCAGTTTACGGGGGACTGGGGCCAACGTCCTGACTTTC. Supplemented by reference TRBV28 and TRBJ2-6, the full variable domain reads DVKVTQSSRYLVKRTGEKVFLECVQDMDHENMFWYRQDPGLGLRLIYFSYDVKMKEKGDIPEGYSVSREKKERFSLILESASTNQTSMYLCASSLRGTGANVLTFGAGSRLTVL.

In its sample, this clone was seen a few times. The rearrangement uses TRBV6-5 and TRBJ1-2; 10 bases line up with TRBD1. CDR1 is MNHEY and CDR2 is SVGAGI in the germline V gene. The CDR3 contains 16 residues. Trimming at V came to 2 bases and at J to 1 base, leaving 4 bases not matched to a gene. The CDR3 DNA is TGTGCCAGCAGTTACATCAGGACAGGGGGTAACTATGGCTACACCTTC. Translation gives CASSYIRTGGNYGYTF.

The J gene is TRBJ1-2, the V gene TRBV30; D is unresolved. Trimming stripped 1 base from V and 1 base from J, with 4 bases between. The CDR3 is made up of 12 amino acids. CDR1 is GTSNPN and CDR2 is SVGIG in the germline V gene (reference sequence). In DNA form, the CDR3 reads TGTGCCTGGAGTGGACATAACTATGGCTACACCTTC. Encoded protein: CAWSGHNYGYTF.

The V call is TRBV5-1, the J call TRBJ2-3; D is possibly TRBD1 (5 bases). V lost 4 bases, J lost 4 bases, and 19 bases lay in between. CDR1 is SGHRS, CDR2 YFSETQ, per germline. The CDR3 length is 16 residues. The CDR3: CASSPLDQGGSDTQYF. The CDR3 bases are TGCGCCAGCAGCCCCCTGGACCAGGGTGGATCAGATACGCAGTATTTT.

The genes are TRBV6-6 and TRBJ2-5; 7 bases match TRBD2. The CDR3 is 12 residues long. The trim removed 6 bases at V and 5 bases at J, leaving 3 bases unmatched. The germline V gene encodes CDR1 MNHNY and CDR2 SVGAGI (reference sequence). This chain's CDR3 is CASRGGWETQYF. The CDR3 DNA follows: TGTGCCAGCAGGGGGGGGTGGGAGACCCAGTACTTC.

This clone was observed a single time. The V gene is TRBV6-5, the J gene TRBJ1-1, with a tentative D call TRBD1 (5 bases). V lost 4 bases to trimming and J lost 10 bases, with 19 bases between them. This CDR3 spans 14 amino acids. CDR1 MNHEY and CDR2 SVGAGI come from the germline V gene. The CDR3, as DNA: TGTGCCAGCAGTTCTAGAGGACACCGGCTTGGAGCTTTCTTT. Its translation is CASSSRGHRLGAFF.

The rearrangement uses TRBV3-1 (or the pseudogene TRBV3-2) and TRBJ2-6; 9 nucleotides line up with TRBD1. The CDR3 spans 18 residues. CDR1 and CDR2 (germline): LGHDT, YNNKEL (reference sequence). With V trimmed by 1 base and J by 0 bases, 4 bases remained unmatched. DNA for the CDR3: TGTGCCAGCAGCCAAGTTGAGGACAGGGGCTCTGGGGCCAACGTCCTGACTTTC. Amino acid sequence: CASSQVEDRGSGANVLTF.

The rearrangement links TRBV24-1 to TRBJ2-4; D possibly corresponds to TRBD1 (6 bases). The CDR3 is made up of 15 amino acids. V was trimmed by 4 bases and J by 6 bases, leaving 15 bases between them. CDR1 is KGHDR and CDR2 is SFDVKD in the germline V gene. The CDR3: CATSDPSEGGNIQYF. Written as DNA, the CDR3 is TGTGCCACCAGTGACCCTTCTGAAGGGGGAAACATTCAGTACTTC.

The V call is TRBV6-5, the J call TRBJ2-1, with 8 positions matching TRBD1. The CDR3 is 15 amino acids. V lost 6 bases and J lost 5; bases outside the gene matches: 9. Per the germline V gene, CDR1 is MNHEY and CDR2 is SVGAGI. The CDR3 loop reads CASRSTGGPHNEQFF. In DNA form, the CDR3 reads TGTGCCAGCAGATCAACAGGGGGTCCGCACAATGAGCAGTTCTTC.

This chain connects TRBV7-2 to TRBJ2-1; TRBD2 might be the D (5 bases). CDR3 length: 15 residues. V dropped 1 base and J dropped 0 bases, with 7 bases sitting between them. CDR1 and CDR2 (germline): SGHTA, FQGNSA. As DNA, the CDR3 is TGTGCCAGCAGCTTAGTTGGGAGCTCCTACAATGAGCAGTTCTTC. This sequence encodes CASSLVGSSYNEQFF.

The chain uses TRBV12-5 and TRBJ2-7; TRBD2 aligns across 10 bases. The germline CDR1 and CDR2 sequences are LGHNT and FRNRAP. The CDR3 runs to 15 residues. V lost 0 bases and J lost 5; bases outside the gene matches: 4. The CDR3, as DNA: TGTGCTAGTGGTTTGGTGCTAGCGGGAGCCCACGAGCAGTACTTC. This codes for CASGLVLAGAHEQYF.